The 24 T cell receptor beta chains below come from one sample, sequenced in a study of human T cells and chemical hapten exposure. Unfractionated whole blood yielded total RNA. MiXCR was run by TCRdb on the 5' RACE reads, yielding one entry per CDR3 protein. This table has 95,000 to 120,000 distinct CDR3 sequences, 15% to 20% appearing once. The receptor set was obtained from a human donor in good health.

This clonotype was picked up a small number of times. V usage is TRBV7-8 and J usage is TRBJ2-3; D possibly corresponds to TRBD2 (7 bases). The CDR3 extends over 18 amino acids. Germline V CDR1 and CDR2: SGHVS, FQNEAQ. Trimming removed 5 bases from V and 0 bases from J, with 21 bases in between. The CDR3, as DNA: TGTGCCAGCAGCCCCCAGGGGAGGAGCGGGGACAGCACAGATACGCAGTATTTT. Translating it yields CASSPQGRSGDSTDTQYF.

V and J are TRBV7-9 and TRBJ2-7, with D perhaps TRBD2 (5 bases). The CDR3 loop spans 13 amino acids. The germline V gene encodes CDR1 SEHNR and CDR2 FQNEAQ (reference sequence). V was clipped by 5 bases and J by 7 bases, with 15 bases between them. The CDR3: CASSPQPGSEQYF. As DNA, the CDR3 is TGTGCCAGCAGCCCTCAGCCGGGGTCTGAGCAGTACTTC.

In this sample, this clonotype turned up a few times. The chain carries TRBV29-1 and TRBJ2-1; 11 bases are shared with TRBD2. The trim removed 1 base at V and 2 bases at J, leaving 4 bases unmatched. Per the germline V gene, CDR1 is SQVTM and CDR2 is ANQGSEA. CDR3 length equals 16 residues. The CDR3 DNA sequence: TGCAGCGTTGAAGGACTAGCGGGGATAACCTACAATGAGCAGTTCTTC. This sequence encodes CSVEGLAGITYNEQFF.

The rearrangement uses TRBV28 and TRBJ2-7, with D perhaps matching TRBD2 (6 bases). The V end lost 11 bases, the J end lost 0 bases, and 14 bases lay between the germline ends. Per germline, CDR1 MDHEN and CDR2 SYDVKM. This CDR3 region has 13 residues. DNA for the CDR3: TGTGCCTCGTTGGGGGGTAACTCCTACGAGCAGTACTTC. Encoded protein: CASLGGNSYEQYF.

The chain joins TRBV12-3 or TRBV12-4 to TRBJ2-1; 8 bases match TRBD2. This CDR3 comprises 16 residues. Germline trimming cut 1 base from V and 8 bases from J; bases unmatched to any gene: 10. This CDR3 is CASSLGPPGTRYEQFF. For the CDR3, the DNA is TGTGCCAGCAGTTTAGGACCCCCCGGGACTAGGTATGAGCAGTTCTTC.

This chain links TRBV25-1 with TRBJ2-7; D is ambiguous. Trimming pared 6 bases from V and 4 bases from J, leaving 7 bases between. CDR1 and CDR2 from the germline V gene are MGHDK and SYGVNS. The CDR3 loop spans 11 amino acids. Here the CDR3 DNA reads TGTGCCAGCAGGGGGATTTACGAGCAGTACTTC. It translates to CASRGIYEQYF.

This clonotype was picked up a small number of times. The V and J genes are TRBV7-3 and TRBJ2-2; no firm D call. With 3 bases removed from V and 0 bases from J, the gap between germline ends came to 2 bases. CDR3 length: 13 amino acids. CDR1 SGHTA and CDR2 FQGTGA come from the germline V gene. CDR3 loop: CASSFTNTGELFF. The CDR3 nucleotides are TGTGCCAGCAGCTTTACGAACACCGGGGAGCTGTTTTTT.

The CDR3 bases are TGTGCCAGCAGCCTTAAGGGAACAGGGGCCATCCAGTACTTC. Protein sequence: CASSLKGTGAIQYF. The rearrangement uses TRBV4-2 and TRBJ2-7; TRBD1 matches 7 bases. The CDR3 extends over 14 amino acids. V shed 4 bases and J 10 bases; nucleotides not matched to a gene: 13. Germline V CDR1 and CDR2: LGHNA, YNFKEQ.

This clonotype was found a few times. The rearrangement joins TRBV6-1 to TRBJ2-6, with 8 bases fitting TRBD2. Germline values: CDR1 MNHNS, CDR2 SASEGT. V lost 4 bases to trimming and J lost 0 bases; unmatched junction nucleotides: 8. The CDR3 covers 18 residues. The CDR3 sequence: CASSGLAGMGSGANVLTF. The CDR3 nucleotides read TGTGCCAGCAGTGGGTTAGCGGGGATGGGCTCTGGGGCCAACGTCCTGACTTTC.

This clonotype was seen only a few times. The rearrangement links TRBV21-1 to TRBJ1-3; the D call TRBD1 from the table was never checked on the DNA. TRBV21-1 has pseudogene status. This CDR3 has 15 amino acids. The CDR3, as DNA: TGTGCCAGCAGCCCAGGGGGAAAAGCGTCGGACACCATATATTTT. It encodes CASSPGGKASDTIYF.

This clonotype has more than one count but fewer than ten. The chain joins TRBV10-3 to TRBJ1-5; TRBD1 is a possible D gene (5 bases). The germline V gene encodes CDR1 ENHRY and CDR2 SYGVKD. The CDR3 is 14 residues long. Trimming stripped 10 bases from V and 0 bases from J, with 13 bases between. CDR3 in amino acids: CASNWGGSNQPQHF. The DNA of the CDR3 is TGTGCCAGCAATTGGGGGGGTAGCAATCAGCCCCAGCATTTT.

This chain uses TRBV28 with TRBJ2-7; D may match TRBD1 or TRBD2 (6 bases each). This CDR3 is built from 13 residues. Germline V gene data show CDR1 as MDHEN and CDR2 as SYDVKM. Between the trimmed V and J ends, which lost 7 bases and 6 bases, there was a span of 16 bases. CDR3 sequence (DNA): TGTGCCAGCAATTCGGGGGCGCGGGGCGAGCAGTACTTC. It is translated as CASNSGARGEQYF.

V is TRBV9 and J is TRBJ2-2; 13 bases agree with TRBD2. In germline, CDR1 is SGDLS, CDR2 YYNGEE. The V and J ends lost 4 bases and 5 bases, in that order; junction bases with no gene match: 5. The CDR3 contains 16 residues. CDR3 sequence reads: CASSPRTSGRTGELFF. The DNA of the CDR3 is TGTGCCAGCAGCCCCCGGACTAGCGGGAGAACCGGGGAGCTGTTTTTT.

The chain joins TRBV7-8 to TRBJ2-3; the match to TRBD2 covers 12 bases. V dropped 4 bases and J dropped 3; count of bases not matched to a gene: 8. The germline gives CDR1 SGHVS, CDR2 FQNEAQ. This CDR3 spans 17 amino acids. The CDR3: CASSWPLAGGGTDTQYF. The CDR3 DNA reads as TGTGCCAGCAGCTGGCCACTAGCGGGAGGTGGGACAGATACGCAGTATTTT. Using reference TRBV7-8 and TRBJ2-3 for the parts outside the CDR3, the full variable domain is GAGVSQSPRYKVAKRGQDVALRCDPISGHVSLFWYQQALGQGPEFLTYFQNEAQLDKSGLPSDRFFAERPEGSVSTLKIQRTQQEDSAVYLCASSWPLAGGGTDTQYFGPGTRLTVL.

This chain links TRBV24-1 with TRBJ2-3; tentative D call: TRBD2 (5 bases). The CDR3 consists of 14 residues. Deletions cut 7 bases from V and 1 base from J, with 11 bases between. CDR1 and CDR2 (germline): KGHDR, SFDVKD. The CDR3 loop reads CATSEDGGTDTQYF. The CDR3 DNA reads TGTGCCACCAGCGAAGACGGGGGCACAGATACGCAGTATTTT.

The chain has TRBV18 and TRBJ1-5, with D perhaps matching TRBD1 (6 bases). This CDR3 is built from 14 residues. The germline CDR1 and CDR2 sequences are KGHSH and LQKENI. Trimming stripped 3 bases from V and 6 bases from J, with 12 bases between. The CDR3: CASSPSQGSQPQHF. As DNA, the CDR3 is TGTGCCAGCTCACCGAGCCAGGGGAGTCAGCCCCAGCATTTT.

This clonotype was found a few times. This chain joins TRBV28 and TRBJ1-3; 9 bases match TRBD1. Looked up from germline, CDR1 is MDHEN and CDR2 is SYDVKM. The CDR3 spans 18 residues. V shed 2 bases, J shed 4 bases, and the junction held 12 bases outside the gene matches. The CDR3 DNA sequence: TGTGCCAGCAGTTTAAGTGGGCTGGGACAGGGAGCAGGAAACACCATATATTTT. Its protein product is CASSLSGLGQGAGNTIYF.

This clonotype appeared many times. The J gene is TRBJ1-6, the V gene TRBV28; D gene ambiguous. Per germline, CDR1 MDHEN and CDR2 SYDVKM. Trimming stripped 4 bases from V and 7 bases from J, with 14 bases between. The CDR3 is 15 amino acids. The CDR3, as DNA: TGTGCCAGCAGTTGGGCATCCGGAGAGAATTCACCCCTCCACTTT. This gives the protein CASSWASGENSPLHF.

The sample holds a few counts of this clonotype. CDR3 region: CASSQVNYEQYF. The DNA for the CDR3 is TGTGCCAGCAGCCAAGTTAACTACGAGCAGTACTTC. The V call is TRBV3-1, the J call TRBJ2-7; D is unclear. Trimming pared 1 base from V and 3 bases from J, leaving 4 bases between. CDR1 is LGHDT and CDR2 is YNNKEL in the germline V gene (reference sequence). This CDR3 spans 12 amino acids.

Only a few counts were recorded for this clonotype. CDR3 sequence: CASSSHTGMGALNQPQHF. The CDR3 DNA reads TGTGCCAGCAGTTCCCATACAGGGATGGGGGCCCTCAATCAGCCCCAGCATTTT. The V gene is TRBV6-6, the J gene TRBJ1-5, with D tentatively TRBD1 (6 bases). Trimming left V 4 bases short and J 3 bases short, with 22 bases between. The CDR3 has 18 amino acids. Germline-derived CDR1 and CDR2 are MNHNY and SVGAGI (reference sequence).

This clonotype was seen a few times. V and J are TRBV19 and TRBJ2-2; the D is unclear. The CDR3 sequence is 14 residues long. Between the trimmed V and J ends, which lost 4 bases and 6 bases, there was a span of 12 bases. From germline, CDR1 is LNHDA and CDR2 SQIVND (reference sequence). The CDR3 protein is CASSTPSLSGELFF. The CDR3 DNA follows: TGTGCCAGTAGTACCCCCTCTTTGTCCGGGGAGCTGTTTTTT.

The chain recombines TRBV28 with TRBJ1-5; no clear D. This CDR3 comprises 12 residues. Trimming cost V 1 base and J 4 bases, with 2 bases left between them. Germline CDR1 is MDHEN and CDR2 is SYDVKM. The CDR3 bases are TGTGCCAGCAGTTTATTGAATCAGCCCCAGCATTTT. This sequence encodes CASSLLNQPQHF.

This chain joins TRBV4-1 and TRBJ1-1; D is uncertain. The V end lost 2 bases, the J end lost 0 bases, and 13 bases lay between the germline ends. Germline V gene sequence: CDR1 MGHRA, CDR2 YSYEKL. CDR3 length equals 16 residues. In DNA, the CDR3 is TGCGCCAGCAGCCAACCGTACCGTTCATTGAACACTGAAGCTTTCTTT. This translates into CASSQPYRSLNTEAFF.

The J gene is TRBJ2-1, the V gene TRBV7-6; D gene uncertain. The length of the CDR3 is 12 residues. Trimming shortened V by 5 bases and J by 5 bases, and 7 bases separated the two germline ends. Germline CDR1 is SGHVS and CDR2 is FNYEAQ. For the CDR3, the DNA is TGTGCCAGCAGCCCACGGAACAATGAGCAGTTCTTC. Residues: CASSPRNNEQFF.